Below, one T cell receptor beta chain is given with its context. In Seattle, patients joined the study during active infection and were tracked longitudinally. The table came from immunoSEQ multiplex PCR; TCRdb's copy has only in-frame clones and leaves some out. The top ten clones hold around 6% of a sample with 300,000 to 400,000 clones, 87% of them seen once. This specimen belongs to a study of blood T cell repertoires in COVID-19. The sample was peripheral blood. This receptor was obtained from a woman aged 50 to 65 with COVID-19, enrolled during active disease.

The CDR3 DNA sequence: TGTGCCACCAGTGATCACCCAGCGGGGGGGCGCAATACATACAATGAGCAGTTCTTC. Translating gives CATSDHPAGGRNTYNEQFF. This chain uses TRBV24-1 with TRBJ2-1; 10 bases match TRBD2. This CDR3 contains 19 residues. V shed 3 bases, J shed 4 bases, and the junction held 14 bases outside the gene matches. The germline V gene has CDR1 KGHDR and CDR2 SFDVKD.